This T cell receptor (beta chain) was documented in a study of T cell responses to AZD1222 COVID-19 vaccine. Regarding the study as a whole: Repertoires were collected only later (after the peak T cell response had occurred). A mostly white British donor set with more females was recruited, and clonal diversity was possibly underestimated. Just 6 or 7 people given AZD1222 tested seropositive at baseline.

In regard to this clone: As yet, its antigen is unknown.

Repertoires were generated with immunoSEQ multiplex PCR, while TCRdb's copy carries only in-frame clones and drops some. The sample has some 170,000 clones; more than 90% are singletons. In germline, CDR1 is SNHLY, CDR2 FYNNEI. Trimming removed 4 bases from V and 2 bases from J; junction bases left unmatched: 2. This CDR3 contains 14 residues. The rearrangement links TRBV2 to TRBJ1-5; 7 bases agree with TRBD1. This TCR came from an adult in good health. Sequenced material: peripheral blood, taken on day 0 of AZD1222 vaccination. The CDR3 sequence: CASSVDRGNQPQHF. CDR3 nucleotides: TGTGCCAGCAGTGTCGACAGGGGCAATCAGCCCCAGCATTTT.